Sequencing of this T cell receptor (beta chain) was carried out in a study of blood T cell repertoires in COVID-19. Study as a whole: PBMCs, B-cell-depleted T cells, or T cells provided the cDNA or gDNA that made up the material.

Trimming shortened V by 2 bases and J by 5 bases, and 7 bases separated the two germline ends. The CDR3 is 12 residues long. Germline values: CDR1 SGHVS, CDR2 FQNEAQ. TCRdb keeps only in-frame clones here, not all; method: immunoSEQ multiplex PCR. The sample holds roughly 200,000 clones; roughly 85% are singletons and the top ten take around 5%. This sequence originates from a woman of 80 years or more with acute or convalescent COVID-19. Sequenced sample: peripheral blood. This sequence joins TRBV7-8 and TRBJ2-7; D remains ambiguous. The chain's CDR3 is CASSLQVDEQYF. CDR3 DNA: TGTGCCAGCAGCTTACAAGTAGACGAGCAGTACTTC. The full variable domain, completed using reference TRBV7-8 and TRBJ2-7, is GAGVSQSPRYKVAKRGQDVALRCDPISGHVSLFWYQQALGQGPEFLTYFQNEAQLDKSGLPSDRFFAERPEGSVSTLKIQRTQQEDSAVYLCASSLQVDEQYFGPGTRLTVT.